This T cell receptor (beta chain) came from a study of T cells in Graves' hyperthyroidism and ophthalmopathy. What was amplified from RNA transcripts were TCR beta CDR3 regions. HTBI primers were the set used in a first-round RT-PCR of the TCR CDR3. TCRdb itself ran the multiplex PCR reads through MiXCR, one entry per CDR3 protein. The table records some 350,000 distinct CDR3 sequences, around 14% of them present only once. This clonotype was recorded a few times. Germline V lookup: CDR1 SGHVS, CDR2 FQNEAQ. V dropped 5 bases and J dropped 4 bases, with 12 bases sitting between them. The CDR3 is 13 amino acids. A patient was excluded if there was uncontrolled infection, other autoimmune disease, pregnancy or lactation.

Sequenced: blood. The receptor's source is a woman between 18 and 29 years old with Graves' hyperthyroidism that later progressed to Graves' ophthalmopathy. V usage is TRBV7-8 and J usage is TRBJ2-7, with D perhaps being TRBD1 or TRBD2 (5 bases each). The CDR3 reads CASSRRDGYEQYF. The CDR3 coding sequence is TGTGCCAGCAGCCGCCGGGACGGGTACGAGCAGTACTTC.